The clone carrying this T cell receptor beta chain was counted at least ten times. Its antigen is not identified. These data belong to a study of T cell repertoires in cytomegalovirus infection. As for the study in general: Both CMV infection and a matching HLA type were indicated by public TCR beta signatures.

The junction had 4 bases not matched to a gene; V was cut back by 0 bases and J by 5 bases. The germline V gene has CDR1 SGHRS and CDR2 YFSETQ. The CDR3 has 15 amino acids. Using its own MiXCR run on the reads, TCRdb lists one record per CDR3 protein. Of 490,000 or so distinct CDR3 sequences listed, about 11% were seen once; the top ten hold roughly 10%. Study-level results: Dominating the ex vivo response were HLA-C-restricted CMV-specific TCR beta clonotypes.

This receptor was obtained from a human donor in good health (CMV status not recorded). Some clones in this sample may be carry-over from other donors' samples. V and J are TRBV5-1 and TRBJ2-1; 8 bases are shared with TRBD2. Sequencing was done on a sample of PBMCs. CDR3 DNA sequence: TGCGCCAGCAGCTTGGTCGTTAGCGGGAACAATGAGCAGTTCTTC. It specifies CASSLVVSGNNEQFF.